These 25 T cell receptor beta chains came from one sample sequenced in a study of graft-versus-host responses after intestinal transplantation. Clones were sequenced by immunoSEQ multiplex PCR, and TCRdb holds only the in-frame ones, with some missing. The table records 45,000 to 55,000 clones, 91% of them present only once. The source was PBMCs, collected 650 to 670 days after intestinal transplant. These receptors came from a human patient who received an intestinal transplant, so some T cells may come from the graft donor.

This clone was counted a single time. The genes are TRBV6-5 and TRBJ2-5; the D gene is possibly TRBD1 (5 bases). Germline V gives CDR1 MNHEY, CDR2 SVGAGI. The CDR3 runs to 13 residues. V gave up 5 bases and J gave up 5 bases, with 12 bases separating them. CDR3 amino acids: CASSPPDTETQYF. The CDR3 region has the DNA TGTGCCAGCAGTCCCCCGGACACGGAGACCCAGTACTTC.

The genes are TRBV19 and TRBJ1-1; D is possibly TRBD1 (6 bases). The V end lost 5 bases, the J end lost 0 bases, and 16 bases lay between the germline ends. The CDR3 is 16 amino acids. Germline CDR1 and CDR2: LNHDA and SQIVND (reference sequence). DNA of the CDR3: TGTGCCAGTAGTCCGCAGGACAGAGGGATGAACACTGAAGCTTTCTTT. Translated, it gives CASSPQDRGMNTEAFF.

The chain joins TRBV4-2 to TRBJ2-4; 7 bases are shared with TRBD2. Trimming at V came to 0 bases and at J to 11 bases, leaving 10 bases not matched to a gene. This CDR3 contains 15 residues. From germline, CDR1 is LGHNA and CDR2 YNFKEQ. Here the CDR3 reads CASSQDWSGAGFQYF. CDR3 DNA: TGTGCCAGCAGCCAAGATTGGAGCGGGGCGGGATTTCAGTACTTC.

The rearrangement uses TRBV19 and TRBJ1-1; D unclear. CDR3 size: 15 residues. The V end was cut by 3 bases, the J end by 2 bases, with 13 bases between. Germline CDR1 reads LNHDA; CDR2 reads SQIVND (reference sequence). DNA for the CDR3: TGTGCCAGTAGTATTGTAGGGATTCCAAACACTGAAGCTTTCTTT. It is translated as CASSIVGIPNTEAFF.

This clone was seen only a few times. The chain couples TRBV5-1 to TRBJ1-5; D unresolved. CDR1 is SGHRS and CDR2 is YFSETQ in the germline V gene. The CDR3 is 15 amino acids. The ends were cut back, 0 bases at V and 4 bases at J, with 11 bases in the middle. The CDR3 region is CASSLAGMSNQPQHF. The CDR3 DNA sequence: TGCGCCAGCAGCTTGGCGGGGATGTCGAATCAGCCCCAGCATTTT.

The CDR3 DNA reads as TGCGCCAGCAGCTTGGGGACGGACAGTCTAGAGACCCAGTACTTC. It encodes CASSLGTDSLETQYF. This sequence joins TRBV5-1 and TRBJ2-5; perhaps TRBD1 as D (6 bases). CDR3 length: 15 amino acids. CDR1 is SGHRS and CDR2 is YFSETQ in the germline V gene. V was cut by 0 bases and J by 4 bases, with 13 bases left in between.

This chain links TRBV6-1 with TRBJ1-4; possible D gene TRBD1, 6 bases. The ends were cut back, 0 bases at V and 5 bases at J, with 10 bases in the middle. The CDR3 sequence is 15 residues long. Germline V gives CDR1 MNHNS, CDR2 SASEGT. CDR3 in amino acids: CASSEAWGHNEKLFF. The CDR3 bases are TGTGCCAGCAGTGAAGCGTGGGGACACAATGAAAAACTGTTTTTT.

The chain uses TRBV19 and TRBJ1-5; D ambiguous. V lost 4 bases, J lost 2 bases, and 18 bases lay in between. Germline CDR1 and CDR2: LNHDA and SQIVND (reference sequence). This CDR3 contains 17 residues. As DNA, the CDR3 is TGTGCCAGTAGTAAAAGAGCCCCCGGATCTCGCAATCAGCCCCAGCATTTT. Its translation is CASSKRAPGSRNQPQHF.

CDR3 residues: CASSQDGGQGLEKLFF. Here the CDR3 DNA reads TGCGCCAGCAGCCAAGATGGGGGACAGGGGCTTGAAAAACTGTTTTTT. The rearrangement joins TRBV4-1 to TRBJ1-4; 10 bases are shared with TRBD1. With 0 bases clipped from V and 7 bases from J, the junction kept 5 bases outside the gene matches. The CDR3 runs 16 residues. CDR1 is MGHRA and CDR2 is YSYEKL in the germline V gene.

The gene calls are TRBV5-1 and TRBJ2-7; D unresolved. Trimming removed 0 bases from V and 2 bases from J, with 6 bases in between. The CDR3 extends over 13 amino acids. From germline, CDR1 is SGHRS and CDR2 YFSETQ. The CDR3 nucleotides read TGCGCCAGCAGCTTGGCTGTTACCTACGAGCAGTACTTC. Amino acid sequence: CASSLAVTYEQYF.

The V and J genes are TRBV4-1 and TRBJ2-1; the D gene is possibly TRBD1 (8 bases). The germline gives CDR1 MGHRA, CDR2 YSYEKL. V was pared by 4 bases and J by 7 bases, with 17 bases between. This CDR3 contains 15 residues. The CDR3 protein is CASSPTNRGGNEQFF. The CDR3 DNA reads as TGCGCCAGCAGCCCAACTAACAGGGGGGGGAATGAGCAGTTCTTC.

The chain couples TRBV4-2 to TRBJ2-7; the match to TRBD1 covers 9 bases. The CDR3 is 18 residues long. The V gene's germline CDR1 is LGHNA and CDR2 YNFKEQ. V gave up 0 bases and J gave up 2 bases; unmatched junction bases: 11. CDR3 residues: CASSQEVGWTGVTYEQYF. The CDR3 nucleotides read TGTGCCAGCAGCCAAGAAGTGGGTTGGACAGGGGTTACCTACGAGCAGTACTTC.

As for this clone: One junction end does not reproduce the germline sequence, and a read error may be involved. This chain joins TRBV5-5 and TRBJ1-3; D might be TRBD1 (5 bases). The length of the CDR3 is 15 residues. Looked up from germline, CDR1 is SGHKS and CDR2 is YYEKEE (reference sequence). CDR3 region: CASSYSGGAGNTIYF. In DNA, the CDR3 is TGTGCCAGCAGCTACAGTGGAGGGGCTGGGAACACCATATATTTT.

The chain links TRBV14 to TRBJ1-6; D not resolved. This CDR3 spans 14 amino acids. The germline V gene encodes CDR1 SGHDN and CDR2 FVKESK. The V and J ends lost 3 bases and 10 bases respectively, with 13 bases between them. For the CDR3, the DNA is TGTGCCAGCAGCCAGATGACGTCCCTATCACCCCTCCACTTT. Translating it yields CASSQMTSLSPLHF.

This clone was seen just once. This chain joins TRBV6-1 and TRBJ1-5, with TRBD1 identical over 9 bases. The CDR3 is 15 residues long. Losses at the gene ends were 6 bases for V and 1 base for J; bases not matched to a gene: 4. The germline gives CDR1 MNHNS, CDR2 SASEGT. The CDR3 region has the DNA TGTGCCAGCAGGGACAGGGGCCCGAGCAATCAGCCCCAGCATTTT. Its translation is CASRDRGPSNQPQHF.

This chain links TRBV6-5 with TRBJ2-4, with D unresolved. The ends were cut back, 5 bases at V and 7 bases at J, with 6 bases in the middle. The CDR3 is 11 amino acids. The germline CDR1 and CDR2 sequences are MNHEY and SVGAGI. The CDR3, as DNA: TGTGCCAGCAGTGAGAGGAACATTCAGTACTTC. It is translated as CASSERNIQYF.

The gene calls are TRBV9 and TRBJ2-3; 9 nucleotides match TRBD2. The CDR3 runs to 16 residues. The junction had 4 bases not matched to a gene; V was cut back by 0 bases and J by 2 bases. Germline V gene data show CDR1 as SGDLS and CDR2 as YYNGEE. DNA for the CDR3: TGTGCCAGCAGCGTAGAGGGCGGGGGGGCCACAGATACGCAGTATTTT. Translated, it gives CASSVEGGGATDTQYF.

The chain uses TRBV9 and TRBJ2-1; TRBD2 matches at 10 bases. V gave up 3 bases and J gave up 4 bases; unmatched junction bases: 1. The CDR3 loop spans 14 amino acids. Germline V CDR1 and CDR2: SGDLS, YYNGEE. CDR3 loop: CASSGTSGYNEQFF. The CDR3 coding sequence is TGTGCCAGCAGCGGGACTAGCGGTTACAATGAGCAGTTCTTC.

The chain has TRBV19 and TRBJ2-7, with 9 positions matching TRBD1. The CDR3 has 15 amino acids. V was pared by 5 bases and J by 5 bases, with 10 bases of the junction left unmatched. The germline CDR1 and CDR2 sequences are LNHDA and SQIVND (reference sequence). The DNA of the CDR3 is TGTGCCAGTAGTGACCTTGGACAGGGGAAAGACGAGCAGTACTTC. It yields the protein CASSDLGQGKDEQYF.

To note about this clone: A junction end diverges from the germline sequence, so it may reflect a read error. The rearrangement links TRBV19 to TRBJ2-5; 9 bases are shared with TRBD2. Germline CDR1 and CDR2: LNHDA and SQIVND (reference sequence). The CDR3 loop spans 12 amino acids. For the CDR3, the DNA is TGCGCGAGCGGGGGGTTGAGGGAGACCCAGTACTTC. It encodes CASGGLRETQYF.

The chain employs TRBV18 and TRBJ1-1, with 9 bases fitting TRBD1. V lost 4 bases to trimming and J lost 4 bases; unmatched junction nucleotides: 10. Per germline, CDR1 KGHSH and CDR2 LQKENI. This CDR3 region has 16 residues. CDR3 nucleotides: TGTGCCAGCTCACAGACCGGGACAGGGTTGGGCACTGAAGCTTTCTTT. Protein: CASSQTGTGLGTEAFF.

This rearrangement joins TRBV9 to TRBJ1-1, with unresolved D. V shed 4 bases and J shed 5 bases, with 15 bases lying between them. The CDR3 consists of 14 residues. CDR1 is SGDLS and CDR2 is YYNGEE in the germline V gene. The CDR3 sequence: CASSPRTRGTEAFF. In DNA, the CDR3 is TGTGCCAGCAGCCCCCGGACCCGAGGGACTGAAGCTTTCTTT.

This clone was counted a single time. The V call is TRBV6-1, the J call TRBJ1-5, with 7 bases aligning to TRBD1. This CDR3 is built from 15 residues. CDR1 is MNHNS and CDR2 is SASEGT in the germline V gene. Trimming removed 8 bases from V and 3 bases from J; junction bases left unmatched: 10. The CDR3 sequence is CASLIIQGNNQPQHF. As DNA, the CDR3 is TGTGCCAGCTTAATAATACAGGGGAACAATCAGCCCCAGCATTTT.

The gene calls are TRBV5-6 and TRBJ1-1; TRBD1 might be the D (5 bases). With 2 bases removed from V and 2 bases from J, the gap between germline ends came to 10 bases. Germline V gives CDR1 SGHDT, CDR2 YYEEEE. CDR3 length: 14 amino acids. CDR3 sequence: CASSLPQVNTEAFF. The DNA of the CDR3 is TGTGCCAGCAGCTTACCACAGGTAAACACTGAAGCTTTCTTT.

This rearrangement joins TRBV27 to TRBJ2-3; 8 nucleotides align to TRBD2. The CDR3 runs 15 residues. Per the germline V gene, CDR1 is MNHEY and CDR2 is SMNVEV (reference sequence). Trimming at V came to 1 base and at J to 4 bases, leaving 4 bases not matched to a gene. CDR3 protein: CASSLYGGAPDTQYF. CDR3 DNA: TGTGCCAGCAGTTTATACGGGGGGGCCCCAGATACGCAGTATTTT.